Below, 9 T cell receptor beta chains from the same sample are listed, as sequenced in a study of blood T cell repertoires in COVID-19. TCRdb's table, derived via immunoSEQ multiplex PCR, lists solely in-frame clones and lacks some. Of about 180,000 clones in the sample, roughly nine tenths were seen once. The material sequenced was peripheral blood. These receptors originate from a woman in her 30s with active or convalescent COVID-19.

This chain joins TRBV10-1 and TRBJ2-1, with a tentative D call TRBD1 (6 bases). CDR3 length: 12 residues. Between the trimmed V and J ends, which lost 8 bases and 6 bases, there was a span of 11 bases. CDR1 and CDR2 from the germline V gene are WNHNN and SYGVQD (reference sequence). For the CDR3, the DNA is TGCGCCAGCGGGGCAGGGGTCAATGAGCAGTTCTTC. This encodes CASGAGVNEQFF.

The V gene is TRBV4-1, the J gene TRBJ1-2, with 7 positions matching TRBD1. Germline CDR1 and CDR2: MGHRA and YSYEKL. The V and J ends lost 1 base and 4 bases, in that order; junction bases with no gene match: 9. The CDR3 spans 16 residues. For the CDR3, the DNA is TGCGCCAGCAGCCAAGGGGTAGGGGGCCTTAGCTATGGCTACACCTTC. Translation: CASSQGVGGLSYGYTF.

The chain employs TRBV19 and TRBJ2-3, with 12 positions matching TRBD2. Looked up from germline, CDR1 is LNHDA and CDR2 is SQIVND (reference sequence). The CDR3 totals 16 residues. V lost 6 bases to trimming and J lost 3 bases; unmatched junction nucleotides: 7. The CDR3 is CASSLLAGGPTDTQYF. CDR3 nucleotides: TGTGCCAGTAGCCTACTAGCGGGAGGCCCAACAGATACGCAGTATTTT.

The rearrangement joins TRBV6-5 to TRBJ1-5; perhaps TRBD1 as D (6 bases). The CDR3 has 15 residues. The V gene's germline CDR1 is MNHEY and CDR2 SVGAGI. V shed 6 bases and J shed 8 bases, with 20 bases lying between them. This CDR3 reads CASRLQGSPIKPQHF. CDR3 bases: TGTGCCAGCAGGCTACAGGGCTCCCCGATCAAGCCCCAGCATTTT.

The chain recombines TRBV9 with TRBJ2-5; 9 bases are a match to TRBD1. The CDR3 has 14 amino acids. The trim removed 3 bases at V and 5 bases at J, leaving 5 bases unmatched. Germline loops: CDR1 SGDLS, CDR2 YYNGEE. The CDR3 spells CASSDRTGEETQYF. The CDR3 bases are TGTGCCAGCAGCGATCGGACAGGGGAGGAGACCCAGTACTTC.

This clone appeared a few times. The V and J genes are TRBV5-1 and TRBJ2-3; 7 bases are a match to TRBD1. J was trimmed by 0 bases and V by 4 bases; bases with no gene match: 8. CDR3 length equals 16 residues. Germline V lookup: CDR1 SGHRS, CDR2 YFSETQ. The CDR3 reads CASSLRTGPSTDTQYF. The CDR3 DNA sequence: TGCGCCAGCAGCCTCCGGACAGGACCTAGCACAGATACGCAGTATTTT.

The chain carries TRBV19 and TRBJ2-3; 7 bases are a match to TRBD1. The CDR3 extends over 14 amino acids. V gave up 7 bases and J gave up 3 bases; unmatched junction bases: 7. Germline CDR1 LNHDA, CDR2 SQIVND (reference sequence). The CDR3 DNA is TGTGCCAGTAAGGAGACAGGGTCAACAGATACGCAGTATTTT. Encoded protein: CASKETGSTDTQYF.

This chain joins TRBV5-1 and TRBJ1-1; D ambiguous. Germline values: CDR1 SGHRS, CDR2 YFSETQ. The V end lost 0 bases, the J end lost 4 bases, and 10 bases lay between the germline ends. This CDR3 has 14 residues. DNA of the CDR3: TGCGCCAGCAGCTTGGTGGCCGGGAGCACTGAAGCTTTCTTT. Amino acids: CASSLVAGSTEAFF. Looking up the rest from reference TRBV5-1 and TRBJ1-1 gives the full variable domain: KAGVTQTPRYLIKTRGQQVTLSCSPISGHRSVSWYQQTPGQGLQFLFEYFSETQRNKGNFPGRFSGRQFSNSRSEMNVSTLELGDSALYLCASSLVAGSTEAFFGQGTRLTVV.

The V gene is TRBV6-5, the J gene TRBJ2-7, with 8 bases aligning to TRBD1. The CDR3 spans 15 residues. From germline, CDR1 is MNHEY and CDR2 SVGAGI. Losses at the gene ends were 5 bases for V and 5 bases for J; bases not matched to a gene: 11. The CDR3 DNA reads TGTGCCAGCAGTCCCCCGGACAGGGTGGTGCACGAGCAGTACTTC. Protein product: CASSPPDRVVHEQYF.